This entry features one T cell receptor beta chain sequence. The data are from a study of blood T cell repertoires in COVID-19. Study context: Acute and convalescent COVID-19 samples came from the United States, Italy and Spain. PBMCs, B-cell-depleted T cells, or T cells provided the cDNA or gDNA that made up the material.

In the authors' methods: Cell counts per sample came from amplifying reference gene primers. Only in-frame clones appear in the TCRdb table, and some are missing; sequencing was by immunoSEQ multiplex PCR. The V and J calls and clone size are taken from that table; D and trimming were inferred from the DNA. The table has over 120,000 clones, 75% to 90% seen once. Trimming cost V 5 bases and J 4 bases; bases outside gene matches: 13. The length of the CDR3 is 17 residues. The germline V gene has CDR1 SGHTA and CDR2 FQGNSA. The sequence was collected from a man in his fifties or sixties who had recovered from COVID-19. V gene TRBV7-2 combines with J gene TRBJ1-3; 8 nucleotides agree with TRBD1. The sample comprised peripheral blood. The CDR3 spells CASSTGQANTAGNTIYF. The CDR3 nucleotides read TGTGCCAGCAGCACGGGACAGGCTAACACCGCCGGAAACACCATATATTTT.